The entry that follows covers one TCR beta chain sequence. This record comes from a study of control samples from healthy donors and cancer patients. This table comes from immunoSEQ multiplex PCR, and its TCRdb copy is limited to in-frame clones, with some not included. Among around 170,000 clones listed, around 88% were seen once. This sequence was found in a woman between 25 and 40 years old in good health. Sequenced: blood.

CDR3 DNA sequence: TGTGCCACTGGCGCGGGGTTTGAAGATCAAGAGACCCAGTACTTC. Protein: CATGAGFEDQETQYF. The chain combines TRBV24-1 with TRBJ2-5; the D gene is possibly TRBD2 (6 bases). Germline CDR1 KGHDR, CDR2 SFDVKD. CDR3 size: 15 residues. The V end lost 10 bases, the J end lost 2 bases, and 19 bases lay between the germline ends.